These T cell receptor beta chains were read from a single sample in a study of T cell responses to AZD1222 COVID-19 vaccine. TCRdb keeps only in-frame clones here, not all; method: immunoSEQ multiplex PCR. The sample holds 120,000 or so clones, 85% to 90% seen once. The sequencing here drew on peripheral blood, taken on day 0 of AZD1222 vaccination. Receptors originate from an adult in good health. CDR3s include the opening cysteine and the closing phenylalanine or tryptophan. The order of the fields is CDR3 protein, CDR3 DNA, clone size, D gene, V gene, J gene. A D gene is named only where the DNA matches it firmly. A clone size is listed for some rows: how often the clone was seen (once, few, many), or a class if it is expanded.

cdr3_aa: CASSLGQLGADGYTF
cdr3_nt: TGCGCCAGCAGCTTGGGACAGCTAGGAGCGGATGGCTACACCTTC
clone_size: once
d_call: -
v_call: TRBV5-1
j_call: TRBJ1-2

cdr3_aa: CASSIGTGRETQYF
cdr3_nt: TGTGCCAGCAGCATAGGGACCGGACGAGAGACCCAGTACTTC
clone_size: -
d_call: -
v_call: TRBV7-6
j_call: TRBJ2-5

cdr3_aa: CASSFSAGGGNSPLHF
cdr3_nt: TGTGCCAGCAGTTTTTCGGCCGGGGGCGGAAATTCACCCCTCCACTTT
clone_size: -
d_call: -
v_call: TRBV27
j_call: TRBJ1-6

cdr3_aa: CASSEEASGGPREQFF
cdr3_nt: TGTGCCAGCAGTGAAGAGGCTAGCGGGGGGCCGCGGGAGCAGTTCTTC
clone_size: -
d_call: TRBD2
v_call: TRBV6-1
j_call: TRBJ2-1

cdr3_aa: CARALREQYF
cdr3_nt: TGTGCCCGGGCCCTACGGGAGCAGTACTTC
clone_size: once
d_call: -
v_call: TRBV24-1
j_call: TRBJ2-7

cdr3_aa: CASSQEWTSGPNEQFF
cdr3_nt: TGTGCCAGCAGCCAAGAATGGACTAGCGGGCCCAATGAGCAGTTCTTC
clone_size: -
d_call: TRBD2
v_call: TRBV4-2
j_call: TRBJ2-1

cdr3_aa: CASSQEGAGGEQYF
cdr3_nt: TGTGCCAGCAGCCAAGAAGGAGCGGGGGGCGAGCAGTACTTC
clone_size: -
d_call: TRBD2
v_call: TRBV3-1/TRBV3-2
j_call: TRBJ2-7

cdr3_aa: CAREGARGTDTQYF
cdr3_nt: TGTGCCAGGGAGGGGGCCAGGGGAACAGATACGCAGTATTTT
clone_size: -
d_call: -
v_call: TRBV19
j_call: TRBJ2-3

cdr3_aa: CASSLGGIPNSPLHF
cdr3_nt: TGTGCCAGCAGCTTAGGGGGAATTCCTAATTCACCCCTCCACTTT
clone_size: -
d_call: -
v_call: TRBV7-8
j_call: TRBJ1-6

cdr3_aa: CASTSPAGRNQPQHF
cdr3_nt: TGTGCCAGCACTTCCCCCGCAGGGAGGAATCAGCCCCAGCATTTT
clone_size: -
d_call: -
v_call: TRBV28
j_call: TRBJ1-5

cdr3_aa: CASSMGSSYNEQFF
cdr3_nt: TGTGCCAGTAGTATGGGCTCCTCCTACAATGAGCAGTTCTTC
clone_size: -
d_call: -
v_call: TRBV19
j_call: TRBJ2-1

cdr3_aa: CASSPFDGVGNTEAFF
cdr3_nt: TGTGCCAGTAGCCCCTTCGACGGGGTAGGGAACACTGAAGCTTTCTTT
clone_size: -
d_call: -
v_call: TRBV19
j_call: TRBJ1-1

cdr3_aa: CASSLAGTGGYEQYF
cdr3_nt: TGTGCCAGCAGCTTAGCAGGGACAGGGGGTTACGAGCAGTACTTC
clone_size: -
d_call: TRBD1
v_call: TRBV7-9
j_call: TRBJ2-7

cdr3_aa: CASSRGRAENYGYTF
cdr3_nt: TGCGCCAGCTCCCGGGGCAGGGCGGAAAACTATGGCTACACCTTC
clone_size: -
d_call: -
v_call: TRBV5-1
j_call: TRBJ1-2

cdr3_aa: CASSGGQGNSPLHF
cdr3_nt: TGCGCCAGCAGCGGAGGACAGGGTAATTCACCCCTCCACTTT
clone_size: -
d_call: TRBD1
v_call: TRBV5-1
j_call: TRBJ1-6

cdr3_aa: CASSESPGGHTEAFF
cdr3_nt: TGTGCCAGCAGTGAATCGCCAGGGGGCCACACTGAAGCTTTCTTT
clone_size: -
d_call: TRBD1
v_call: TRBV25-1
j_call: TRBJ1-1

cdr3_aa: CASSLVASRGEAFF
cdr3_nt: TGTGCCAGCAGCTTAGTGGCGTCAAGAGGTGAAGCTTTCTTT
clone_size: -
d_call: -
v_call: TRBV7-2
j_call: TRBJ1-1

cdr3_aa: CASSEGQRNQPQHF
cdr3_nt: TGTGCCAGCAGTGAAGGACAGCGCAATCAGCCCCAGCATTTT
clone_size: -
d_call: -
v_call: TRBV6-1
j_call: TRBJ1-5

cdr3_aa: CASSKEGSSTDTQYF
cdr3_nt: TGTGCCAGCAGCAAAGAGGGCAGTAGCACAGATACGCAGTATTTT
clone_size: -
d_call: -
v_call: TRBV11-3
j_call: TRBJ2-3

cdr3_aa: CASSEPGQSNQPQHF
cdr3_nt: TGTGCCAGCAGTGAACCGGGACAAAGCAATCAGCCCCAGCATTTT
clone_size: -
d_call: -
v_call: TRBV2
j_call: TRBJ1-5

cdr3_aa: CASSELTGNYGYTF
cdr3_nt: TGCGCCAGCAGTGAGTTGACAGGGAACTATGGCTACACCTTC
clone_size: -
d_call: TRBD1
v_call: TRBV10-2
j_call: TRBJ1-2

cdr3_aa: CSVPDFGNTIYF
cdr3_nt: TGCAGCGTACCCGACTTTGGAAACACCATATATTTT
clone_size: -
d_call: -
v_call: TRBV29-1
j_call: TRBJ1-3

cdr3_aa: CASRPEPYSGNTIYF
cdr3_nt: TGTGCCAGCAGGCCGGAACCCTACTCTGGAAACACCATATATTTT
clone_size: -
d_call: -
v_call: TRBV6-5
j_call: TRBJ1-3

cdr3_aa: CASSFRDDYGYTF
cdr3_nt: TGTGCCAGCAGCTTCAGGGACGACTATGGCTACACCTTC
clone_size: -
d_call: -
v_call: TRBV7-9
j_call: TRBJ1-2

cdr3_aa: CASSATGGAYEQYF
cdr3_nt: TGTGCCAGCAGCGCGACAGGGGGAGCCTACGAGCAGTACTTC
clone_size: once
d_call: TRBD1
v_call: TRBV2
j_call: TRBJ2-7